These 28 T cell receptor beta chains originate from one sample sequenced in a study of siplizumab effects on memory and regulatory T cells. The antigens for these receptors are not known. Repertoires were generated with immunoSEQ multiplex PCR, while TCRdb's copy carries only in-frame clones and drops some. The sample lists about 13,000 clones; 30% to 50% were seen once. Coculture of the mixed lymphocyte reaction cells took place at 37 degrees C and lasted 6 days. What was sequenced was CFSE-low (dividing) CD8+ T cells sorted from an allogeneic mixed lymphocyte reaction. The receptors derive from a human donor in good health; the cells came from an allogeneic mixed lymphocyte reaction.

The chain is built from TRBV10-3 and TRBJ2-3, with 9 positions matching TRBD2. Germline-derived CDR1 and CDR2 are ENHRY and SYGVKD. Trimming took 0 bases from V and 0 from J; bases not matched to a gene: 4. This CDR3 is built from 17 residues. The CDR3 coding sequence is TGTGCCATCAGTGAGTCAACTAGCGGGTTTAGCACAGATACGCAGTATTTT. Its protein product is CAISESTSGFSTDTQYF.

This chain joins TRBV9 and TRBJ2-1; the D gene could be TRBD1 or TRBD2 (5 bases each). Germline V lookup: CDR1 SGDLS, CDR2 YYNGEE. V gave up 2 bases and J gave up 7 bases, with 16 bases separating them. The CDR3 has 15 residues. The CDR3 region is CASSVSGAQLNEQFF. The CDR3 bases are TGTGCCAGCAGCGTGTCCGGGGCGCAGTTAAATGAGCAGTTCTTC.

The chain combines TRBV29-1 with TRBJ2-7, with 7 bases matching TRBD2. CDR1 is SQVTM and CDR2 is ANQGSEA in the germline V gene. The CDR3 contains 13 residues. In nucleotides, the CDR3 is TGCAGTCGATCTGGCGGGGGTAACTACGAGCAGTACTTC. The encoded protein is CSRSGGGNYEQYF.

For the CDR3, the DNA is TGTGCCAGCAGCTTAGTGACAGCGAACACCGGGGAGCTGTTTTTT. It translates to CASSLVTANTGELFF. This chain connects TRBV11-3 to TRBJ2-2, with a weak D call TRBD1 (5 bases). Trimming left V 1 base short and J 0 bases short, with 6 bases between. CDR1 and CDR2 (germline): SGHNT, YENEEA. CDR3 size: 15 residues.

This clone is medium-sized in the sample. The V call is TRBV4-1, the J call TRBJ2-1, with 8 bases lining up with TRBD2. Unmatched junction bases numbered 7, after V lost 0 bases and J lost 6 bases. Germline V CDR1 and CDR2: MGHRA, YSYEKL. The CDR3 covers 16 residues. The CDR3 loop reads CASSQDPAGVSNEQFF. CDR3 bases: TGCGCCAGCAGCCAAGATCCAGCGGGAGTGAGCAATGAGCAGTTCTTC.

By sample fraction, this clone is medium-sized. The chain uses TRBV4-1 and TRBJ2-7; 10 bases are shared with TRBD2. The CDR3 covers 17 residues. V was pared by 5 bases and J by 1 base, with 11 bases of the junction left unmatched. Germline V CDR1 and CDR2: MGHRA, YSYEKL. DNA of the CDR3: TGCGCCAGCAGCTCCAAATTCCTAGCGGGAGTATCCTACGAGCAGTACTTC. Translating it yields CASSSKFLAGVSYEQYF.

This clone is deemed medium-sized. The chain uses TRBV27 and TRBJ2-7; 11 bases are shared with TRBD2. Germline loops: CDR1 MNHEY, CDR2 SMNVEV (reference sequence). CDR3 length equals 14 residues. Trimming at V came to 5 bases and at J to 3 bases, leaving 3 bases not matched to a gene. The CDR3 coding sequence is TGTGCCAGCAGTAAGGGACTAGCGGTCTACGAGCAGTACTTC. Translating it yields CASSKGLAVYEQYF.

The chain couples TRBV7-9 to TRBJ2-2; no definite D call. This CDR3 contains 15 residues. Per the germline V gene, CDR1 is SEHNR and CDR2 is FQNEAQ (reference sequence). Deletions cut 5 bases from V and 3 bases from J, with 13 bases between. DNA for the CDR3: TGTGCCAGCAGCCCGACGGCCCCCCACACCGGGGAGCTGTTTTTT. Protein product: CASSPTAPHTGELFF.

The gene calls are TRBV4-1 and TRBJ2-7; D gene ambiguous. Germline V lookup: CDR1 MGHRA, CDR2 YSYEKL. V was clipped by 1 base and J by 2 bases, with 12 bases between them. The CDR3 sequence is 15 residues long. CDR3 sequence (DNA): TGCGCCAGCAGCCAAGTCAGGCAAGGACCCTACGAGCAGTACTTC. Translating gives CASSQVRQGPYEQYF.

J is TRBJ2-1 and V is TRBV7-6; no reliable D call. Deletions cut 5 bases from V and 7 bases from J, with 12 bases between. CDR1 SGHVS and CDR2 FNYEAQ come from the germline V gene. This CDR3 has 13 residues. The CDR3 sequence is CASSPNPLNEQFF. The CDR3 nucleotides read TGTGCCAGCAGCCCCAATCCACTTAATGAGCAGTTCTTC. The complete variable domain, with remaining parts taken from reference TRBV7-6 and TRBJ2-1, reads GAGVSQSPRYKVTKRGQDVALRCDPISGHVSLYWYRQALGQGPEFLTYFNYEAQQDKSGLPNDRFSAERPEGSISTLTIQRTEQRDSAMYRCASSPNPLNEQFFGPGTRLTVL.

The chain uses TRBV6-1 and TRBJ2-7; D perhaps matches TRBD1 (9 bases). The CDR3 contains 13 residues. V was pared by 10 bases and J by 5 bases, with 18 bases between. Germline CDR1 MNHNS, CDR2 SASEGT. The CDR3 sequence is CATGGDRAHEQYF. CDR3 nucleotide sequence: TGTGCCACCGGGGGGGACAGGGCGCACGAGCAGTACTTC.

By proportion, this clone is large. The gene calls are TRBV13 and TRBJ1-5; D unclear. The CDR3 runs 12 residues. Per the germline V gene, CDR1 is PRHDT and CDR2 is FYEKMQ (reference sequence). Trimming removed 4 bases at V and 5 bases at J, with 6 bases between. This chain's CDR3 is CASSYYDQPQHF. CDR3 in DNA: TGTGCCAGCAGCTACTACGATCAGCCCCAGCATTTT.

This clone was seen a few times. The chain employs TRBV5-4 and TRBJ1-1; the match to TRBD1 covers 8 bases. With 1 base clipped from V and 0 bases from J, the junction kept 14 bases outside the gene matches. This CDR3 has 19 amino acids. Germline lookup yields CDR1 SGHNT and CDR2 YYREEE (reference sequence). The CDR3 loop is CASSLRAGGLWSMNTEAFF. The CDR3 DNA follows: TGTGCCAGCAGCTTGAGGGCAGGGGGCTTATGGAGCATGAACACTGAAGCTTTCTTT.

In the case of this clone: The identical CDR3 is also encoded by other nucleotide sequences in the sample. The chain combines TRBV4-1 with TRBJ2-7, with TRBD1 identical over 9 bases. From germline, CDR1 is MGHRA and CDR2 YSYEKL. V lost 0 bases to trimming and J lost 4 bases; unmatched junction nucleotides: 4. This CDR3 region has 15 residues. The CDR3, as DNA: TGCGCCAGCAGCCAAGATCCGGACAGGGGTTACGAGCAGTACTTC. Translation: CASSQDPDRGYEQYF.

This rearrangement joins TRBV13 to TRBJ2-5; 7 positions match TRBD1. The V and J ends lost 2 bases and 1 base, in that order; junction bases with no gene match: 4. There are 15 residues in the CDR3. The germline CDR1 and CDR2 sequences are PRHDT and FYEKMQ (reference sequence). CDR3 sequence (DNA): TGTGCCAGCAGCTTAAGACAGGGCCCCCAAGAGACCCAGTACTTC. This translates into CASSLRQGPQETQYF.

DNA of the CDR3: TGTGCCAGCAGCCCCCCGAGTTCCTACGAGCAGTACTTC. It translates to CASSPPSSYEQYF. The chain employs TRBV5-3 and TRBJ2-7, with D unresolved. TRBV5-3 is an ORF; its function is uncertain. The CDR3 covers 13 residues. Trimming removed 8 bases at V and 1 base at J, with 13 bases between.

V and J are TRBV9 and TRBJ2-7; 8 nucleotides align to TRBD1. The V segment lost 4 bases and the J segment 3 bases; nucleotides outside the gene matches: 3. Germline lookup yields CDR1 SGDLS and CDR2 YYNGEE. The CDR3 extends over 13 amino acids. As DNA, the CDR3 is TGTGCCAGCAGCTCCGGGACAGGCTACGAGCAGTACTTC. It codes for CASSSGTGYEQYF.

This clone was seen more than once but under ten times. This chain uses TRBV4-2 with TRBJ2-2, with unresolved D. CDR3 length equals 11 residues. V gave up 3 bases and J gave up 8 bases, with 4 bases separating them. Germline CDR1 is LGHNA and CDR2 is YNFKEQ. CDR3 sequence: CASSHLGELFF. CDR3 DNA: TGTGCCAGCAGCCACTTGGGGGAGCTGTTTTTT.

By sample fraction, this clone is medium-sized (0.01 to 0.1%). J is TRBJ2-1 and V is TRBV5-6; D tentatively fits TRBD1 or TRBD2 (6 bases each). Germline V gives CDR1 SGHDT, CDR2 YYEEEE. This CDR3 contains 15 residues. Trimming stripped 6 bases from V and 4 bases from J, with 17 bases between. The CDR3 loop is CASNRAGHLYNEQFF. The DNA of the CDR3 is TGTGCCAGCAACCGGGCGGGACACCTTTACAATGAGCAGTTCTTC.

The rearrangement uses TRBV19 and TRBJ1-2; 7 bases agree with TRBD1. There are 13 residues in the CDR3. Germline V gives CDR1 LNHDA, CDR2 SQIVND (reference sequence). V trimming: 3 bases; J trimming: 4 bases; junction bases outside the gene matches: 2. DNA for the CDR3: TGTGCCAGTAGTATTGGGACAGTCTATGGCTACACCTTC. Translation gives CASSIGTVYGYTF.

This clone was observed a handful of times. The genes are TRBV4-1 and TRBJ2-7; D may match TRBD1 or TRBD2 (5 bases each). This CDR3 comprises 16 residues. Deletions cut 4 bases from V and 2 bases from J, with 18 bases between. CDR1 is MGHRA and CDR2 is YSYEKL in the germline V gene. The CDR3 DNA sequence: TGCGCCAGCAGCCCTTTACCGGGACGAATTACCTACGAGCAGTACTTC. It codes for CASSPLPGRITYEQYF.

The V call is TRBV30, the J call TRBJ2-1, with TRBD1 matching over 9 bases. V shed 3 bases and J 8 bases; nucleotides not matched to a gene: 8. Germline-derived CDR1 and CDR2 are GTSNPN and SVGIG (reference sequence). CDR3 length: 14 amino acids. The CDR3 sequence: CAWRTGTGIDEQFF. The CDR3 DNA reads as TGTGCCTGGAGGACCGGGACAGGGATCGATGAGCAGTTCTTC.

This sequence joins TRBV29-1 and TRBJ1-3, with D possibly being TRBD1 (6 bases). The CDR3 spans 14 residues. Germline V lookup: CDR1 SQVTM, CDR2 ANQGSEA. Deletions cut 3 bases from V and 0 bases from J, with 9 bases between. CDR3 sequence (DNA): TGCAGCGTTGAGGACAGCAACTCTGGAAACACCATATATTTT. Residues: CSVEDSNSGNTIYF.

The rearrangement uses TRBV19 and TRBJ2-7; D uncertain. CDR3 length: 13 amino acids. Trimming cost V 3 bases and J 2 bases, with 8 bases left between them. Germline V gene data show CDR1 as LNHDA and CDR2 as SQIVND (reference sequence). CDR3 protein: CASSIATTYEQYF. The CDR3 DNA reads as TGTGCCAGTAGTATCGCCACTACCTACGAGCAGTACTTC.

By its share, this clone is medium-sized. J is TRBJ2-3 and V is TRBV9; tentative D call: TRBD2 (5 bases). The ends were cut back, 7 bases at V and 2 bases at J, with 17 bases in the middle. CDR1 and CDR2 from the germline V gene are SGDLS and YYNGEE. The CDR3 has 15 residues. Written as DNA, the CDR3 is TGTGCCAGCGTAGCGAGTCTCTCCCCCACAGATACGCAGTATTTT. This codes for CASVASLSPTDTQYF. Supplemented by reference TRBV9 and TRBJ2-3, the full variable domain reads DSGVTQTPKHLITATGQRVTLRCSPRSGDLSVYWYQQSLDQGLQFLIQYYNGEERAKGNILERFSAQQFPDLHSELNLSSLELGDSALYFCASVASLSPTDTQYFGPGTRLTVL.

This clone was detected only once. V is TRBV30 and J is TRBJ1-1; TRBD1 might be the D (5 bases). Germline V gives CDR1 GTSNPN, CDR2 SVGIG (reference sequence). V was pared by 1 base and J by 13 bases, with 16 bases between. The CDR3 contains 12 residues. CDR3 nucleotide sequence: TGTGCCTGGAGTGAAGAGGGGCGGGAGGGTTTCTTT. Protein: CAWSEEGREGFF.

The chain has TRBV7-8 and TRBJ1-5, with D unresolved. CDR1 and CDR2 (germline): SGHVS, FQNEAQ. Trimming cost V 5 bases and J 0 bases, with 14 bases left between them. The CDR3 spans 16 residues. CDR3 in DNA: TGTGCCAGCAGCCGCTATAGCGGGAATAGCAATCAGCCCCAGCATTTT. Amino acid sequence: CASSRYSGNSNQPQHF.

V usage is TRBV7-9 and J usage is TRBJ1-1; possibly TRBD1 for D (5 bases). Trimming took 3 bases from V and 6 from J, leaving 14 bases between them. The CDR3 loop spans 14 amino acids. Germline values: CDR1 SEHNR, CDR2 FQNEAQ (reference sequence). The CDR3 region is CASSLVDWGAEAFF. CDR3 DNA: TGTGCCAGCAGCTTGGTTGACTGGGGCGCTGAAGCTTTCTTT.